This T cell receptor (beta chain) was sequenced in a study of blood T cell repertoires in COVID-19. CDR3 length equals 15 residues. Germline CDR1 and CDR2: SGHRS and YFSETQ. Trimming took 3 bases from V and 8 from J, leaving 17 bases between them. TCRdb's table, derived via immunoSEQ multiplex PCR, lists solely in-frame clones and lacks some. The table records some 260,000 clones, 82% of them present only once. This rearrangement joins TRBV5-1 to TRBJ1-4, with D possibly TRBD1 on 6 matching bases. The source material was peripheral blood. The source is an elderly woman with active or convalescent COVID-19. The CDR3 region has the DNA TGCGCCAGCAGCTCCCGGGGGGCCGCGGGGGAAAAACTGTTTTTT. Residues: CASSSRGAAGEKLFF. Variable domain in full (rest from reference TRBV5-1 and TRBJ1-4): KAGVTQTPRYLIKTRGQQVTLSCSPISGHRSVSWYQQTPGQGLQFLFEYFSETQRNKGNFPGRFSGRQFSNSRSEMNVSTLELGDSALYLCASSSRGAAGEKLFFGSGTQLSVL.